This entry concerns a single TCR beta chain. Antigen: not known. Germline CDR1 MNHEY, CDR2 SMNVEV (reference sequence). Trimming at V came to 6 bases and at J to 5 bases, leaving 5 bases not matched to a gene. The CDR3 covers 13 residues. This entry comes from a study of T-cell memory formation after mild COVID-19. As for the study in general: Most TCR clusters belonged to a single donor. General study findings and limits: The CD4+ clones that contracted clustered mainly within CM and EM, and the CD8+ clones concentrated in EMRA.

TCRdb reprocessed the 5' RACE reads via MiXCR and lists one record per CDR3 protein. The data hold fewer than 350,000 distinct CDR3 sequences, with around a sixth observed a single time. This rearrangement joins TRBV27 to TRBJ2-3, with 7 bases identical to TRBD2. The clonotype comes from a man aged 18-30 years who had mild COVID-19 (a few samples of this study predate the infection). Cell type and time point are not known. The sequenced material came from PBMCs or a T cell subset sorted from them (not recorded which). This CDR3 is CASSSGARDTQYF. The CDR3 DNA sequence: TGTGCCAGCAGCAGCGGGGCTAGAGATACGCAGTATTTT.